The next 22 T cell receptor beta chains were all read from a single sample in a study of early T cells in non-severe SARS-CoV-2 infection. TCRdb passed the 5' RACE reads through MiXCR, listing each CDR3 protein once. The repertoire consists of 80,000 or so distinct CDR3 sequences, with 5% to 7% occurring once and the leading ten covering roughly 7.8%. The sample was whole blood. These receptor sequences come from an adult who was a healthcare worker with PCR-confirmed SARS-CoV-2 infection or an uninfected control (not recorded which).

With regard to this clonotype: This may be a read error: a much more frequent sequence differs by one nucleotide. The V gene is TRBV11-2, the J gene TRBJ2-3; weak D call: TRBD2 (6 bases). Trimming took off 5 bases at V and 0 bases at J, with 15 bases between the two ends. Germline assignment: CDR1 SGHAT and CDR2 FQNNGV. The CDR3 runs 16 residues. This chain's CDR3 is CASSRRLVSSTDTQYF. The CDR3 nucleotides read TGTGCCAGCAGCAGAAGACTAGTGTCTAGCACAGATACGCAGTATTTT.

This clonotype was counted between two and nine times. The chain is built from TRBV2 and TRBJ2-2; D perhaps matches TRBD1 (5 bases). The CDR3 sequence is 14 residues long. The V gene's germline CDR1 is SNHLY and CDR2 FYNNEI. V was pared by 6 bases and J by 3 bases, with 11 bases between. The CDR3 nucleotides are TGTGCCAGCAGGCCAGGGTATGACACCGGGGAGCTGTTTTTT. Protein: CASRPGYDTGELFF.

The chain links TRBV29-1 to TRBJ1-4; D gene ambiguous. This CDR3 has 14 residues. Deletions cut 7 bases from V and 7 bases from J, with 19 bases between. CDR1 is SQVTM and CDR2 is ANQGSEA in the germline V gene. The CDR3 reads CSALPAGQPEKLFF. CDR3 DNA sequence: TGCAGCGCCCTACCCGCCGGGCAGCCTGAAAAACTGTTTTTT.

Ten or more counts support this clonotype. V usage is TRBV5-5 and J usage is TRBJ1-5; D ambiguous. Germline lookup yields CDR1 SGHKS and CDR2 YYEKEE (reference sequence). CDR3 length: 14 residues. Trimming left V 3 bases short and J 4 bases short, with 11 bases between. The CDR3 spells CASSSAMENQPQHF. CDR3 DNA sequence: TGTGCCAGCAGCTCAGCTATGGAGAATCAGCCCCAGCATTTT.

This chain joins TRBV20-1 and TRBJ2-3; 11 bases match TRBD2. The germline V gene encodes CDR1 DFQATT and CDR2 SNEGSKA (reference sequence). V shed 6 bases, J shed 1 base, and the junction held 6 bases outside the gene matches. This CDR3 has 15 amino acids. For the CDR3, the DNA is TGCAGTGCCAGAATGACTAGCGGGGGCACAGATACGCAGTATTTT. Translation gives CSARMTSGGTDTQYF.

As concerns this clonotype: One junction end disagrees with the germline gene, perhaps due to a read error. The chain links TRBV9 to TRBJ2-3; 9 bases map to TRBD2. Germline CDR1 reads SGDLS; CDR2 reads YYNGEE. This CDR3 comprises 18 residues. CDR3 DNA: TGTACCAGCAGCGTAGGAAATAGCGGGGGCTCTAGCACAGATACGCAGTATTTT. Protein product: CTSSVGNSGGSSTDTQYF.

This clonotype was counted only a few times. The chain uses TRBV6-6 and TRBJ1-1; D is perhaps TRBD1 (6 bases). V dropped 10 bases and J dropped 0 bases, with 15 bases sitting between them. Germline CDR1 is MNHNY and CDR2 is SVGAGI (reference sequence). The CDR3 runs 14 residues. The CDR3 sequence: CATLLDSLNTEAFF. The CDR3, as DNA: TGTGCCACCTTACTGGACAGCTTGAACACTGAAGCTTTCTTT.

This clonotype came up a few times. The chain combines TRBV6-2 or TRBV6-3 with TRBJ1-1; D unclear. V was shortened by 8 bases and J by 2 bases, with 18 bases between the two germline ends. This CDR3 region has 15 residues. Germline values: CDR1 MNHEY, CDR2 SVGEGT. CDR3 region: CASRSLNTPNTEAFF. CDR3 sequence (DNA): TGTGCCAGCCGTTCCCTGAATACCCCTAACACTGAAGCTTTCTTT.

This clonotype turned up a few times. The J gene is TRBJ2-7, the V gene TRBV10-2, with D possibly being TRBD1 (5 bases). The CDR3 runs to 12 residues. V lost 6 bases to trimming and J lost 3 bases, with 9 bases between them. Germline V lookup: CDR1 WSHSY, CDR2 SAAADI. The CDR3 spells CASRSTVYEQYF. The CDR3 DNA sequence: TGCGCCAGCAGGTCGACAGTCTACGAGCAGTACTTC.

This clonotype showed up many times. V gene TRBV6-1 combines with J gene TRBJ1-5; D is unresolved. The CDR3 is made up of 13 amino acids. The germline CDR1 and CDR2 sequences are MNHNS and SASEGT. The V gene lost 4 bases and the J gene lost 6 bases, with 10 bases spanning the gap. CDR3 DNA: TGTGCCAGCAGTGCCGAGCAGGCTCAGCCCCAGCATTTT. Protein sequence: CASSAEQAQPQHF.

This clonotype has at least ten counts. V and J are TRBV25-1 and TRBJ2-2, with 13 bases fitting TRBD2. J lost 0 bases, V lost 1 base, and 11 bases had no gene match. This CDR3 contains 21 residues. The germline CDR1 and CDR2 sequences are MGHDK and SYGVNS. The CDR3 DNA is TGTGCCAGCAGTGAATCCCCGACTAGCGGGAGGTCCAAACCGAACACCGGGGAGCTGTTTTTT. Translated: CASSESPTSGRSKPNTGELFF.

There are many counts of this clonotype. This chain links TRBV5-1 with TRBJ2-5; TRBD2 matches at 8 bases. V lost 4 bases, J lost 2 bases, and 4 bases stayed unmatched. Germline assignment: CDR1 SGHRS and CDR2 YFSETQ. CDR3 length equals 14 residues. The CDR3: CASSPLAVQETQYF. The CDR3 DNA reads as TGCGCCAGCAGCCCACTAGCGGTACAAGAGACCCAGTACTTC.

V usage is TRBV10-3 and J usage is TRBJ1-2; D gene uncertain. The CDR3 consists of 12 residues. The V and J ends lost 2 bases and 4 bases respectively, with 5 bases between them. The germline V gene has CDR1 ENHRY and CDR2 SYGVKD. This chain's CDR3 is CAISEGSYGYTF. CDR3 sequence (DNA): TGTGCCATCAGTGAGGGAAGCTATGGCTACACCTTC.

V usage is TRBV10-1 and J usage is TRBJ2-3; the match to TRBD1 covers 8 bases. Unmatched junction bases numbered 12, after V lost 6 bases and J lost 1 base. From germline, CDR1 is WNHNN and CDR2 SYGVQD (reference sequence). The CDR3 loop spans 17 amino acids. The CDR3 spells CASSGPETGVGTDTQYF. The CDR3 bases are TGCGCCAGCAGCGGACCCGAGACAGGGGTAGGCACAGATACGCAGTATTTT.

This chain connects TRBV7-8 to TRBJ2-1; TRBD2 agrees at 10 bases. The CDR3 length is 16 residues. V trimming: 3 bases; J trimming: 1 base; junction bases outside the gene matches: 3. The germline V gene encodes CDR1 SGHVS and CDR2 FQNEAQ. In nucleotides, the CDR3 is TGTGCCAGCAGCTTTCTAGCGGGAGCATCCTACAATGAGCAGTTCTTC. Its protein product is CASSFLAGASYNEQFF.

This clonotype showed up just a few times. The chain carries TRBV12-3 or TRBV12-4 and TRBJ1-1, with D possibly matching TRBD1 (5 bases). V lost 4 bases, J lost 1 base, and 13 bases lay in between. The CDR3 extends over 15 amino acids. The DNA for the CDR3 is TGTGCCAGCAGTTACCGGGGCCTTCAGAACACTGAAGCTTTCTTT. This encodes CASSYRGLQNTEAFF.

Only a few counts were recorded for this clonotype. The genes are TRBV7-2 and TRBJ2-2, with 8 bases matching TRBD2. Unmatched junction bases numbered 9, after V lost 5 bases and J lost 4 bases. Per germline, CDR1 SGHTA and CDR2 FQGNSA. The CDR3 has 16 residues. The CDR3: CASSQPTSGATGELFF. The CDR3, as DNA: TGTGCCAGCAGCCAGCCTACTAGCGGAGCCACCGGGGAGCTGTTTTTT.

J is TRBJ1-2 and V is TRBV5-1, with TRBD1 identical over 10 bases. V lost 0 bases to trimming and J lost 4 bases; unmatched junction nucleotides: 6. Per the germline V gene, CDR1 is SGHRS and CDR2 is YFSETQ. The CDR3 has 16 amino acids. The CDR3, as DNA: TGCGCCAGCAGCTTGGCCGGGACAGGGGTAGGCTATGGCTACACCTTC. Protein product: CASSLAGTGVGYGYTF.

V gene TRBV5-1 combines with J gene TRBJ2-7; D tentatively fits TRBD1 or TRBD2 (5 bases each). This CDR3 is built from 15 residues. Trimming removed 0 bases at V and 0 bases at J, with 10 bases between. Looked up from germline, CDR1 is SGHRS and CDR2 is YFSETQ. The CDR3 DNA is TGCGCCAGCAGCTTGGCCTCAGGGAGCTCCTACGAGCAGTACTTC. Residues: CASSLASGSSYEQYF.

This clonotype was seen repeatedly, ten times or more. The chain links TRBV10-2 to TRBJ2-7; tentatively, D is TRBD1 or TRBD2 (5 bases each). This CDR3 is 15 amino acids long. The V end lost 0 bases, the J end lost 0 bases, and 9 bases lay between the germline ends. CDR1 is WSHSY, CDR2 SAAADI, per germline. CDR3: CASSESMGDSYEQYF. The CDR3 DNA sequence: TGCGCCAGCAGTGAGTCGATGGGGGACTCCTACGAGCAGTACTTC.

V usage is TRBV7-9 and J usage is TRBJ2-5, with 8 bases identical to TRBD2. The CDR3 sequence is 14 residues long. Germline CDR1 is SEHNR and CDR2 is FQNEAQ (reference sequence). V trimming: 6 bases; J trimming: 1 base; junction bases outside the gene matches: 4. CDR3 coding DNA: TGTGCCAGCAGTACTAGCGGAACCCAAGAGACCCAGTACTTC. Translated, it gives CASSTSGTQETQYF.

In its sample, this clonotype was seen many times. The CDR3 region is CSARGGEGLYEQYF. CDR3 bases: TGCAGTGCTAGAGGCGGGGAAGGCTTGTACGAGCAGTACTTC. The rearrangement uses TRBV20-1 and TRBJ2-7; weak D call: TRBD2 (6 bases). CDR1 DFQATT and CDR2 SNEGSKA come from the germline V gene (reference sequence). The CDR3 has 14 residues. Between the trimmed V and J ends, which lost 1 base and 4 bases, there was a span of 14 bases.